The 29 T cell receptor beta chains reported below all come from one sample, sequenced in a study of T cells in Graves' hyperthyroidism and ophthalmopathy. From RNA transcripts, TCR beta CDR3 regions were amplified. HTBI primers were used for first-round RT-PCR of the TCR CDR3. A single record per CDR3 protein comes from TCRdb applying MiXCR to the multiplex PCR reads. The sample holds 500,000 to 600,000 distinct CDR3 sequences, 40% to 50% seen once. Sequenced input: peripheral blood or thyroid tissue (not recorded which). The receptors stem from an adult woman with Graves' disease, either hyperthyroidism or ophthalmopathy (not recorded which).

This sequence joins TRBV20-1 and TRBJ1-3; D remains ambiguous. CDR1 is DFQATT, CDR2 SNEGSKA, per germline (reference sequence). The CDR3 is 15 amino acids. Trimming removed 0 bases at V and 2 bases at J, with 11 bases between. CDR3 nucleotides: TGCAGTGCTAGAGATTCCCTCCGCCCTGGAAACACCATATATTTT. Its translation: CSARDSLRPGNTIYF.

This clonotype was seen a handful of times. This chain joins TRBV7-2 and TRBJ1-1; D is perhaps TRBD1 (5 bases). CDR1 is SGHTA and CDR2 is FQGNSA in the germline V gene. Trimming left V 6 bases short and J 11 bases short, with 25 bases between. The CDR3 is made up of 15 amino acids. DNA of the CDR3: TGTGCCAGCAGACCCATACCCGACAGTTCGTTAGGGGCTTTCTTT. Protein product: CASRPIPDSSLGAFF.

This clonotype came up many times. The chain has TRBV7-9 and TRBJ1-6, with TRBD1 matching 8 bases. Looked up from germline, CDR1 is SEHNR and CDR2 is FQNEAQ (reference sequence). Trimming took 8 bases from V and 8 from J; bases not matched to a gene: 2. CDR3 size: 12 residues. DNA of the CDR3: TGTGCCAGCGGACAGGGATATTCACCCCTCCACTTT. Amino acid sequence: CASGQGYSPLHF.

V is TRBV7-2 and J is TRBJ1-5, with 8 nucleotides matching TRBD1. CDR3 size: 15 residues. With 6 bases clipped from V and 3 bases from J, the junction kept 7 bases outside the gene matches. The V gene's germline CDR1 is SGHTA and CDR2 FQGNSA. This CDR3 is CASRLTGANNQPQHF. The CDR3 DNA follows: TGTGCCAGCAGATTGACAGGGGCCAACAATCAGCCCCAGCATTTT.

The CDR3 loop reads CASSVGLSQPQHF. The CDR3 DNA follows: TGTGCCAGCAGCGTAGGTCTTTCGCAGCCCCAGCATTTT. The chain is built from TRBV9 and TRBJ1-5; no clear D gene. CDR1 and CDR2 (germline): SGDLS, YYNGEE. This CDR3 has 13 residues. V was clipped by 0 bases and J by 7 bases, with 8 bases between them.

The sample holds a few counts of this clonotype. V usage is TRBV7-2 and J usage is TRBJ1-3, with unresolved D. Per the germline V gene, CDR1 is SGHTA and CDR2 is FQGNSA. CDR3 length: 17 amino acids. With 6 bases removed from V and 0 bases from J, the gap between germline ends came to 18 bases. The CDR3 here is CASRPNWARGSGNTIYF. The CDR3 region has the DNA TGTGCCAGCAGACCCAACTGGGCGCGGGGCTCTGGAAACACCATATATTTT.

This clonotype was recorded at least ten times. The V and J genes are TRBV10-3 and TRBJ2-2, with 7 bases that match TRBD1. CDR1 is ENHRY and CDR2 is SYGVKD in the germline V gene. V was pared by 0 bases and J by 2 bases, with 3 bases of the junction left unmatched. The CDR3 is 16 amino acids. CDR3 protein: CAISESQGRNTGELFF. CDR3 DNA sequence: TGTGCCATCAGTGAGTCACAGGGGCGCAACACCGGGGAGCTGTTTTTT.

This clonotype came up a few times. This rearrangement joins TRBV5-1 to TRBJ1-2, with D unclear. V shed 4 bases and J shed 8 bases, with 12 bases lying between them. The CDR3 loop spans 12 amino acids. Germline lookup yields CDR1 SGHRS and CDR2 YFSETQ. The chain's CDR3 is CASSPDVDGYTF. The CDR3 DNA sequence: TGCGCCAGCAGCCCGGATGTGGACGGCTACACCTTC.

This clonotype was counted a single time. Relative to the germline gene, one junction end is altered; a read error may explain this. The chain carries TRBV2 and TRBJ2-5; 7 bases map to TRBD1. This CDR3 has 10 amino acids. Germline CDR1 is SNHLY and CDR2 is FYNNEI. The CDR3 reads CASSERGQNF. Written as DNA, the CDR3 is TGTGCCAGCAGCGAACGGGGACAGAACTTC.

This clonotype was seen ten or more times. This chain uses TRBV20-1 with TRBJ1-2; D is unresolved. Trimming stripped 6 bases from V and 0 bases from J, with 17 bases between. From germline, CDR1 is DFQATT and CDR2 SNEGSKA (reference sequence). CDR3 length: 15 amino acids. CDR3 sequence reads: CSAPDAKGSNYGYTF. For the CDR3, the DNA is TGCAGTGCCCCGGACGCGAAGGGCTCTAACTATGGCTACACCTTC.

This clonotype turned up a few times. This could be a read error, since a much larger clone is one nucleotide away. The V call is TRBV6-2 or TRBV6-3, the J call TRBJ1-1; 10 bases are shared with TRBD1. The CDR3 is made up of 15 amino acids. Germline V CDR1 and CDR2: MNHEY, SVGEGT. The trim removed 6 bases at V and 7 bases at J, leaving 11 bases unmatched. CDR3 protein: CASRPGTGEDSEAFF. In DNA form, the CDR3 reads TGTGCCAGCAGACCCGGGACAGGGGAAGACAGTGAAGCTTTCTTT.

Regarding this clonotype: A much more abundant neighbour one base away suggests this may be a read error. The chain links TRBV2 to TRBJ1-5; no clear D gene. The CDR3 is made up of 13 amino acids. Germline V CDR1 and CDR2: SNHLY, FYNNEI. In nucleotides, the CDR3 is TGTGCCAGCAGTTACCAACCCCCCCAGCCCCGGCATTTT. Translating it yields CASSYQPPQPRHF.

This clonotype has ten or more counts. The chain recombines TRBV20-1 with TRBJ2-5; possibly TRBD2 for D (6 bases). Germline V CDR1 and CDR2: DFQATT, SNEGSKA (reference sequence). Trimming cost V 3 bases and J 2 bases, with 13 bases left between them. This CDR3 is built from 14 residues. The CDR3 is CSARGAGRQETQYF. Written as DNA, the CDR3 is TGCAGTGCTAGGGGAGCGGGCCGTCAAGAGACCCAGTACTTC.

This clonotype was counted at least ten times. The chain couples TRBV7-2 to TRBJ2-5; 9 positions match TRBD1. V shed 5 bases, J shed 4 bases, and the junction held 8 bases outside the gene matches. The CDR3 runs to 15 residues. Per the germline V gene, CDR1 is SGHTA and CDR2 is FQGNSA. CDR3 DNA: TGTGCCAGCAGCCGCCGGGACAGGGTAGGAGAGACCCAGTACTTC. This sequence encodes CASSRRDRVGETQYF. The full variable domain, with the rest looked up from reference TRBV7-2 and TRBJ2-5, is GAGVSQSPSNKVTEKGKDVELRCDPISGHTALYWYRQSLGQGLEFLIYFQGNSAPDKSGLPSDRFSAERTGGSVSTLTIQRTQQEDSAVYLCASSRRDRVGETQYFGPGTRLLVL.

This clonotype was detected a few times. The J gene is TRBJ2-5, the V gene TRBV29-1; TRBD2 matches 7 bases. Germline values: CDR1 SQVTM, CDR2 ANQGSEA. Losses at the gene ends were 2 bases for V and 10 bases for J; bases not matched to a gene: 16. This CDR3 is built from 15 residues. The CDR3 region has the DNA TGCAGCGTTGAATCCGGGAGGCTCCCTCAAGGGGACCAGTACTTC. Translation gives CSVESGRLPQGDQYF. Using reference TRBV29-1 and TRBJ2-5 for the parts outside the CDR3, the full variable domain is SAVISQKPSRDICQRGTSLTIQCQVDSQVTMMFWYRQQPGQSLTLIATANQGSEATYESGFVIDKFPISRPNLTFSTLTVSNMSPEDSSIYLCSVESGRLPQGDQYFGPGTRLLVL.

In DNA form, the CDR3 reads TGCAGTGCTCCGTGGGCAGGGCATGAAAAACTGTTTTTT. It is translated as CSAPWAGHEKLFF. The chain recombines TRBV20-1 with TRBJ1-4; tentatively, D is TRBD1 (5 bases). Germline assignment: CDR1 DFQATT and CDR2 SNEGSKA (reference sequence). The CDR3 covers 13 residues. The V end lost 5 bases, the J end lost 6 bases, and 13 bases lay between the germline ends.

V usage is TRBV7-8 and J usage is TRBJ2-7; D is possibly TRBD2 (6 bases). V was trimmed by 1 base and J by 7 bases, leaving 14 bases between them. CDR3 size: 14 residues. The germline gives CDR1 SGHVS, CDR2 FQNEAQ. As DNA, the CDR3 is TGTGCCAGCAGCTTAGACGGGGGTCGTGGTGAGCAGTACTTC. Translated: CASSLDGGRGEQYF.

CDR3 residues: CSARSEGGYEQYF. In DNA, the CDR3 is TGCAGTGCTAGATCGGAGGGCGGCTACGAGCAGTACTTC. The chain couples TRBV20-1 to TRBJ2-7; tentative D call: TRBD2 (6 bases). This CDR3 region has 13 residues. Germline CDR1 DFQATT, CDR2 SNEGSKA (reference sequence). Trimming took off 2 bases at V and 3 bases at J, with 11 bases between the two ends.

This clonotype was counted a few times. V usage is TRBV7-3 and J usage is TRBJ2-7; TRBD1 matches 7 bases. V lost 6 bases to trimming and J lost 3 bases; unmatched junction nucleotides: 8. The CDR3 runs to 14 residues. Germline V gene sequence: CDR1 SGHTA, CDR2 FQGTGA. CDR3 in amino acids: CASRSGQSIYEQYF. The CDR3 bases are TGTGCCAGCAGGTCGGGACAGTCCATCTACGAGCAGTACTTC.

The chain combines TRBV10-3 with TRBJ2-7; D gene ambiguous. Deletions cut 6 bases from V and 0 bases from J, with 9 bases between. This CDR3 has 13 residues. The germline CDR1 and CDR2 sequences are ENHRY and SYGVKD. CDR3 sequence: CAISPSGSYEQYF. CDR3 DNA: TGTGCCATCAGCCCCTCGGGCTCCTACGAGCAGTACTTC.

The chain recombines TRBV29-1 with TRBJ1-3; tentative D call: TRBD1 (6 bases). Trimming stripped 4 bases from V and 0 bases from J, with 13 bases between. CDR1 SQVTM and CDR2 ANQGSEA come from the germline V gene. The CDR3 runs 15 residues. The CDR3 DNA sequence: TGCAGCGTTGTGGCCGGGGGCGACTCTGGAAACACCATATATTTT. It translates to CSVVAGGDSGNTIYF.

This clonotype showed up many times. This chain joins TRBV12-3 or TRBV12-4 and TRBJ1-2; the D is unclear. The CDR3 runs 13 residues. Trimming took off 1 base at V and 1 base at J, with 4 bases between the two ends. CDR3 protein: CASSLVINYGYTF. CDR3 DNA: TGTGCCAGCAGTTTAGTTATTAACTATGGCTACACCTTC.

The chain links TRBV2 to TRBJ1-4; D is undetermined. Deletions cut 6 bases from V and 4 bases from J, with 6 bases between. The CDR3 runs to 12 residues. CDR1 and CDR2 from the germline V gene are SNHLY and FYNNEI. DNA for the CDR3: TGTGCCAGCAGAGAGATTAATGAAAAACTGTTTTTT. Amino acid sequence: CASREINEKLFF.

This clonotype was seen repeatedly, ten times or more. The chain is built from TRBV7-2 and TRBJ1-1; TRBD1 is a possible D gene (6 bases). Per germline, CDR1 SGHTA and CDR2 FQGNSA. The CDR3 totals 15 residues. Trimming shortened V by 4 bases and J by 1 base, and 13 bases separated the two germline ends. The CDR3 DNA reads TGTGCCAGCAGCTCTACCGGGACACGGAACACTGAAGCTTTCTTT. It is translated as CASSSTGTRNTEAFF. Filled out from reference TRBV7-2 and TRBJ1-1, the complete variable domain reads GAGVSQSPSNKVTEKGKDVELRCDPISGHTALYWYRQSLGQGLEFLIYFQGNSAPDKSGLPSDRFSAERTGGSVSTLTIQRTQQEDSAVYLCASSSTGTRNTEAFFGQGTRLTVV.

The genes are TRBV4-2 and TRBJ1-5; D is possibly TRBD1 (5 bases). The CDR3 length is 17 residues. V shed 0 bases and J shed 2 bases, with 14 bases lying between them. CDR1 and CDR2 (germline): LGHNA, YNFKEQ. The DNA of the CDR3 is TGTGCCAGCAGCCAAGAATGGGGGGAGTCGCGCAATCAGCCCCAGCATTTT. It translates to CASSQEWGESRNQPQHF.

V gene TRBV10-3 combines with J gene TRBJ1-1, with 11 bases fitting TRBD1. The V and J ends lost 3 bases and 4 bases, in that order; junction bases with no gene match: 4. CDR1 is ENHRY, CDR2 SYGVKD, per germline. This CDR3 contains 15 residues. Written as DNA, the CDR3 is TGTGCCATCAGTGACCGGGACAGGGGGGCCACTGAAGCTTTCTTT. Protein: CAISDRDRGATEAFF.

The CDR3 DNA sequence: TGCAGCGTTGAAGAGGGTGCCTCCTACGAGCAGTACTTC. It is translated as CSVEEGASYEQYF. The chain links TRBV29-1 to TRBJ2-7, with unresolved D. V was cut by 0 bases and J by 0 bases, with 6 bases left in between. CDR3 length: 13 amino acids. CDR1 and CDR2 from the germline V gene are SQVTM and ANQGSEA.

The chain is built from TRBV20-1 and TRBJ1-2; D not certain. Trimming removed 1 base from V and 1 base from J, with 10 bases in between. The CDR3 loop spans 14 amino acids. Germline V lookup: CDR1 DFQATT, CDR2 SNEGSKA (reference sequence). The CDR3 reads CSARVLGLNYGYTF. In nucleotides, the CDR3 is TGCAGTGCTAGAGTTCTGGGTCTTAACTATGGCTACACCTTC.

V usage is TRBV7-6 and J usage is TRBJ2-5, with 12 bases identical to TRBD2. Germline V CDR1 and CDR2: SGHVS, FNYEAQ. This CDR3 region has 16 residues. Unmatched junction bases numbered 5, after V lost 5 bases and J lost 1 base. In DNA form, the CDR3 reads TGTGCCAGCAGCCGGCGGACTAGCGGGATCCAAGAGACCCAGTACTTC. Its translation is CASSRRTSGIQETQYF.